The source of this T cell receptor (beta chain) is a study of T cell responses to AZD1222 COVID-19 vaccine. Clones were sequenced by immunoSEQ multiplex PCR, and TCRdb holds only the in-frame ones, with some missing. The sample holds 180,000 or so clones, around 88% seen once. The CDR3 spans 12 residues. The germline V and J ends were trimmed by 5 bases and 11 bases, with 10 bases remaining between them. CDR1 SEHNR and CDR2 FQNEAQ come from the germline V gene (reference sequence). This sequence was found in an adult in good health. The specimen was peripheral blood, collected on day 0 of AZD1222 vaccination. The chain has TRBV7-9 and TRBJ1-6; perhaps TRBD1 as D (5 bases). The CDR3 protein is CASSTAGPPLHF. The CDR3 DNA follows: TGTGCCAGCAGCACGGCGGGGCCACCCCTCCACTTT.